This T cell receptor beta chain appears in the sequencing data of a study of T cell repertoires and HLA-DP antigens (dated by TCRdb to 2016 to 2019). As for the study more broadly: An in vitro model of CD4+ T cell alloreactivity against allogeneic HLA-DP presented by transduced HeLa cells was used in the study. Compared with self, one alloantigen differed at one amino acid in the peptide-binding groove and the other differed at under 13, modelling structurally similar versus dissimilar alloantigens. Of the three donors, two were male and one was female, with ages ranging from the 18-to-29 band to the 60-to-69 band. An average DNA input of approximately 220 ng was used for sorted CD137+CD4+ samples, compared with roughly 1,100 ng for pre-culture CD4+ samples.

TCRB CDR3 regions were amplified with the immunoSEQ multiplex PCR using forward primers for 54 TRBV segments and reverse primers for 13 TRBJ segments. Pre-culture CD4+ samples were sequenced at deep resolution with a target of more than 150,000 T cell genomes. Sequencing of the amplicons was done on an Illumina HiSeq System, giving 87 bp reads that spanned the CDR3. Regarding the original processing steps: PCR and sequencing errors in the reads were corrected, and CDR3 regions were defined by aligning to IMGT reference sequences. Synthetic template pools were used to estimate the numbers of templates and unique rearrangements. Clonality was computed by subtracting Pielou's evenness from 1. Richness was estimated with the Daley-Smith estimator. Repertoire overlap was measured with Morisita's index. Clones present in cultured samples but not detected in the pre-culture repertoire of the same donor were defined as low-abundance clones. TCRdb took over this immuneACCESS table, retaining in-frame rearrangements with V and J assigned. Such tables are incomplete; in checked studies, under half of the missing clones stem from an unresolved V gene, and the remainder is unexplained. V and J calls and clone size are those listed in that table; D and trimming were worked out from the DNA. For this sample there are around 100,000 clones; 80% to 95% appear just once. Together, the top ten hold more than 0.25% of the sample.

Untouched CD4+ T cells were isolated from Ficoll-separated PBMC by magnetic bead negative selection, reaching an average purity of around 98%. Using magnetic beads, untouched CD4+ T cells were isolated from Ficoll-separated PBMC at about 98% purity, with only negligible CD8+ contamination. Peripheral blood mononuclear cells came from the buffy coats of a few healthy blood donors, who served as the study's donors. CMV seronegative status was shared by all three donors. The DNeasy Blood & Tissue Kit was used to extract genomic DNA. Genomic DNA from sorted CD137+CD4+ cells and from pre-culture CD4+ baseline samples of each subject was subjected to TCRB sequencing. This clone has a single count. It has no known antigen specificity. Per-base quality was not reported, and no clone a single base away is much larger than it. Points the paper makes about the study in general: The naive and memory CD4+ repertoires were not analysed as separate populations. Limitations included only a few donors, a non-physiological HeLa antigen-presenting system, and the use of total CD4+ responder cells. Average cumulative frequency of clones undetected before culture was approximately 40% against one allele and roughly 54% against the other. Clonality of sorted CD137+ cells was similar against both alloantigens (around 0.37) and much higher than in pre-culture samples (around 0.044).

The TCR originated in a woman in her late teens or twenties in good health and CMV-seronegative. Specimen: CD4+ T cells from PBMCs.

CDR3 loop: CASSVGQSNQPQHF. The DNA is TGTGCCAGCAGCGTAGGCCAGAGCAATCAGCCCCAGCATTTT. Recombination joined TRBV9 with TRBJ1-5; the D segment cannot be called with confidence. V lost 0 bases and J lost 1 base; the stretch between them is 5 bases long. CDR1 and CDR2, per the germline V gene, are SGDLS and YYNGEE. From cysteine to phenylalanine, the CDR3 is 14 amino acids long. Of all the DNA, just the CDR3 is kept, 42 bases in frame from base 1.